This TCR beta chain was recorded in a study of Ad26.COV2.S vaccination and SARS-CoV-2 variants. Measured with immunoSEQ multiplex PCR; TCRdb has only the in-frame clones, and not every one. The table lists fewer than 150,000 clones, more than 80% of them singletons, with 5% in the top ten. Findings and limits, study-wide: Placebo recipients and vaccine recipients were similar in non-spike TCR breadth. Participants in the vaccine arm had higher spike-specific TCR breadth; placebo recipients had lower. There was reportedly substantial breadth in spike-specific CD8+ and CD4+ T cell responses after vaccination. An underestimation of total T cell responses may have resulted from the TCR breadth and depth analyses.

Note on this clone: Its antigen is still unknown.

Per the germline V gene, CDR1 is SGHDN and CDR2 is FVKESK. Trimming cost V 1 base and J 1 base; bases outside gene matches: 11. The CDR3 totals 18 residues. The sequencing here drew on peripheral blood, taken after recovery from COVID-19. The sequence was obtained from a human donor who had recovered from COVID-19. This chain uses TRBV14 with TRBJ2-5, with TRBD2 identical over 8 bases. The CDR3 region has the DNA TGTGCCAGCAGCCAAGGTGCAGCGGGGGCTTATACCCAAGAGACCCAGTACTTC. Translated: CASSQGAAGAYTQETQYF.